This TCR beta chain was sequenced for a study of OX40 agonist ivuxolimab in advanced cancers. For the wider study: Ivuxolimab, which targeted the costimulatory receptor OX40 (CD134), was an agonistic, fully human IgG2 monoclonal antibody. Intravenous ivuxolimab was administered to patients every 2 weeks at six dose levels: 0.01, 0.1, 0.3, 1.5, 3 and 10 mg/kg. Among the roughly 50 dose-escalation patients, about 20 had hepatocellular carcinoma, approximately 15 melanoma, 9 renal cell carcinoma and 9 head and neck cancer. In the dose-escalation cohort, about four fifths of patients were male, and the mean age was 60 years with a range of roughly 20 to 80. Patients were allowed to have had prior anti-PD-1, anti-PD-L1 or anti-CTLA-4 therapy, and 40% to 45% of the dose-escalation patients had been treated with checkpoint inhibitors. Partial responses occurred in three dose-escalation patients, of whom one had hepatocellular carcinoma and two had cutaneous melanoma. The purpose of peripheral TCRbeta sequencing was to test whether ivuxolimab changed TCR sequence diversity and led to clonal T-cell expansion. The paper describes the monotherapy dose-escalation part (N = 52 patients) of the phase I trial of ivuxolimab. Study-wide findings and limitations: At doses of 0.1 to 3.0 mg/kg, clonal expansion of both CD4+ and CD8+ T cells in blood was seen between baseline and week 6. The antigen specificity of the peripheral T cells that underwent clonal expansion was not determined. Low levels of normalized T-cell clonal expansion were also shown by some nonresponding patients. After ivuxolimab, more expanded clones were found on average in CD8+ T cells than in CD4+ T cells. In the 0.1-3.0 mg/kg groups, partial responders were among the patients with the lowest normalized peripheral clonal expansion, particularly in CD8+ T cells.

Genomic DNA was extracted from sorted cells for sequencing of the TCRbeta CDR3 region. The immunoSEQ Assay was used for sequencing of TCRbeta CDR3 regions. The source is immuneACCESS, and TCRdb retained only in-frame sequences with V and J called. Part of the clones is not carried over; for the studies checked, unresolved V genes explain less than half of this, and the remainder is unexplained. The table for this sample lists more than 95,000 clones; roughly 94% of them were counted only once. In total, the top ten clones hold roughly 0.17% of the sample. A word on this clone: Its antigen is unknown. Base qualities are not at hand, and no much larger clone is one base apart.

Patients with a history of autoimmune disease or receiving systemic immunosuppression were excluded from the trial. In every dose cohort, peripheral blood was drawn for TCR sequencing at baseline, cycle 4 day 1, and cycle 7 day 1. The samples were taken from a phase I, first-in-human, multicenter, open-label dose-escalation trial of ivuxolimab. Adults with locally advanced or metastatic melanoma, renal cell, hepatocellular, or head and neck squamous cell carcinoma were enrolled in the trial. CD4+ and CD8+ T cells were sorted separately from peripheral blood before TCR sequencing. Trimming costs V 5 bases and J 3 bases, and their ends lie 13 bases apart. CDR1 LNHDA and CDR2 SQIVND are derived from the germline V gene (reference sequence). There are 14 amino acids in the CDR3, from cysteine to phenylalanine inclusive. The sequence is cut down to CDR3 DNA, 42 bases in frame from base 1.

Sequenced here: CD4+ or CD8+ T cells sorted from blood, sampled in a trial of the OX40 agonist ivuxolimab. The TCR sequence derives from an adult with an advanced solid tumor such as melanoma, head and neck, liver or kidney cancer. The sequence is built from TRBV19 and TRBJ1-2; TRBD1 is perhaps the D gene, given 6 matching bases. The CDR3 amino acid sequence is: CASSPMGGDYGYTF. The bases are TGTGCCAGTAGTCCCATGGGGGGCGACTATGGCTACACCTTC.